The 15 T cell receptor beta chains below were found in one sample sequenced in a study of shared T cell receptors in the human thymus. Sequencing was performed with immunoSEQ multiplex PCR; in TCRdb, only in-frame clones are kept and a portion is missing. Of approximately 490,000 clones listed, roughly 74% are singletons. These records were also assigned to another study, of human thymus T cells.

The sample comprised thymocytes. These TCRs come from a boy in the first two years of life with a congenital heart defect.

This clone has just a few counts. The rearrangement uses TRBV18 and TRBJ2-3; a possible D gene is TRBD2 (7 bases). Germline V gene data show CDR1 as KGHSH and CDR2 as LQKENI. The CDR3 has 16 residues. Trimming cost V 3 bases and J 3 bases, with 16 bases left between them. CDR3 residues: CASSPLGGGRTDTQYF. As DNA, the CDR3 is TGTGCCAGCTCACCCCTGGGAGGGGGTCGTACAGATACGCAGTATTTT.

This chain joins TRBV6-6 and TRBJ2-3; possibly TRBD2 for D (6 bases). Deletions cut 7 bases from V and 2 bases from J, with 19 bases between. Per the germline V gene, CDR1 is MNHNY and CDR2 is SVGAGI (reference sequence). The CDR3 totals 16 residues. CDR3 nucleotides: TGTGCCAGCACTCTGGAGGGACGGGGCTACACAGATACGCAGTATTTT. Its translation: CASTLEGRGYTDTQYF.

This clone came up once. The junction shows a germline mismatch at one end, possibly a read error. The rearrangement links TRBV7-7 to TRBJ2-1; D may be TRBD2 (6 bases). The CDR3 covers 15 residues. In germline, CDR1 is SSHAT, CDR2 FNYEAQ (reference sequence). CDR3 loop: CASSLGSGRDNEQFF. The CDR3 coding sequence is TGTGCTAGCAGCTTAGGATCCGGGAGAGACAATGAGCAGTTCTTC. The complete variable domain, with remaining parts taken from reference TRBV7-7 and TRBJ2-1, reads GAGVSQSPRYKVTKRGQDVTLRCDPISSHATLYWYQQALGQGPEFLTYFNYEAQPDKSGLPSDRFSAERPEGSISTLTIQRTEQRDSAMYRCASSLGSGRDNEQFFGPGTRLTVL.

V and J are TRBV27 and TRBJ1-2, with TRBD1 matching over 9 bases. J gave up 3 bases and V 4 bases, and 12 bases lay outside the gene matches. The CDR3 length is 17 residues. The germline V gene has CDR1 MNHEY and CDR2 SMNVEV (reference sequence). For the CDR3, the DNA is TGTGCCAGCAGTTCCGACGGGACAGGGAAGGACGACTATGGCTACACCTTC. As protein: CASSSDGTGKDDYGYTF.

The chain couples TRBV27 to TRBJ2-6, with unresolved D. There are 15 residues in the CDR3. From germline, CDR1 is MNHEY and CDR2 SMNVEV (reference sequence). The V gene lost 9 bases and the J gene lost 0 bases, with 12 bases spanning the gap. CDR3 DNA: TGTGCCAGTATGACTGGCCTCTCTGGGGCCAACGTCCTGACTTTC. This translates into CASMTGLSGANVLTF. Variable domain in full (rest from reference TRBV27 and TRBJ2-6): EAQVTQNPRYLITVTGKKLTVTCSQNMNHEYMSWYRQDPGLGLRQIYYSMNVEVTDKGDVPEGYKVSRKEKRNFPLILESPSPNQTSLYFCASMTGLSGANVLTFGAGSRLTVL.

This rearrangement joins TRBV28 to TRBJ1-3; D is undetermined. The length of the CDR3 is 13 residues. Germline CDR1 and CDR2: MDHEN and SYDVKM. Deletions cut 5 bases from V and 9 bases from J, with 14 bases between. For the CDR3, the DNA is TGTGCCAGCAGTCCCGCGGGATTACCCACCATATATTTT. It is translated as CASSPAGLPTIYF.

This chain joins TRBV10-3 and TRBJ2-3; TRBD2 matches 11 bases. V was pared by 4 bases and J by 4 bases, with 7 bases of the junction left unmatched. This CDR3 is built from 16 residues. From germline, CDR1 is ENHRY and CDR2 SYGVKD. CDR3 loop: CAISVRLAGHPDTQYF. CDR3 coding DNA: TGTGCCATCAGTGTCCGACTAGCGGGACATCCAGATACGCAGTATTTT.

This chain uses TRBV5-8 with TRBJ2-7, with TRBD2 as a possible D gene (6 bases). V was trimmed by 3 bases and J by 0 bases, leaving 28 bases between them. The germline V gene encodes CDR1 SGHTS and CDR2 YDEGEE. The CDR3 loop spans 20 amino acids. The DNA for the CDR3 is TGTGCCAGCAGCTCCATGGAGGGTAGAGTTCGGGGGTATTTCTCCTACGAGCAGTACTTC. It translates to CASSSMEGRVRGYFSYEQYF.

This clone was detected only once. V and J are TRBV5-6 and TRBJ2-5; TRBD1 matches 8 bases. The CDR3 consists of 14 residues. The ends lost 3 bases at V and 4 bases at J; junction bases unmatched: 5. The germline CDR1 and CDR2 sequences are SGHDT and YYEEEE. The CDR3 reads CASSWTGLVETQYF. In nucleotides, the CDR3 is TGTGCCAGCAGCTGGACAGGGCTGGTAGAGACCCAGTACTTC. Complete variable domain (other parts from reference TRBV5-6 and TRBJ2-5): DAGVTQSPTHLIKTRGQQVTLRCSPKSGHDTVSWYQQALGQGPQFIFQYYEEEERQRGNFPDRFSGHQFPNYSSELNVNALLLGDSALYLCASSWTGLVETQYFGPGTRLLVL.

This sequence joins TRBV9 and TRBJ2-2; a possible D gene is TRBD1 (7 bases). Germline CDR1 is SGDLS and CDR2 is YYNGEE. Trimming removed 3 bases from V and 0 bases from J, with 18 bases in between. The length of the CDR3 is 18 residues. Here the CDR3 reads CASSGRDSFSANTGELFF. The DNA for the CDR3 is TGTGCCAGCAGCGGGCGGGACAGCTTTTCCGCGAACACCGGGGAGCTGTTTTTT.

The genes are TRBV5-4 and TRBJ2-3; a possible D gene is TRBD2 (5 bases). The V end was cut by 6 bases, the J end by 4 bases, with 18 bases between. In germline, CDR1 is SGHNT, CDR2 YYREEE (reference sequence). This CDR3 spans 15 amino acids. CDR3 amino acids: CASTSAGTQSDTQYF. The CDR3, as DNA: TGTGCCAGCACCTCGGCGGGCACCCAATCAGATACGCAGTATTTT.

This chain joins TRBV4-3 and TRBJ2-7; D gene uncertain. The V end was cut by 0 bases, the J end by 2 bases, with 5 bases between. This CDR3 contains 13 residues. Germline V lookup: CDR1 LGHNA, CDR2 YSLEER. CDR3 protein: CASSQESAYEQYF. As DNA, the CDR3 is TGCGCCAGCAGCCAAGAGTCTGCCTACGAGCAGTACTTC.

The rearrangement uses TRBV29-1 and TRBJ1-4; the match to TRBD1 covers 10 bases. V lost 7 bases, J lost 6 bases, and 5 bases stayed unmatched. In germline, CDR1 is SQVTM, CDR2 ANQGSEA. CDR3 length: 13 amino acids. The CDR3 sequence is CSGRDRGDEKLFF. CDR3 nucleotide sequence: TGCAGCGGCCGGGACAGGGGAGATGAAAAACTGTTTTTT.

The CDR3 is CASSLSLADLYNEQFF. Here the CDR3 DNA reads TGTGCCAGCAGCCTTTCATTAGCGGACCTCTACAATGAGCAGTTCTTC. The rearrangement uses TRBV7-9 and TRBJ2-1; the D gene is possibly TRBD2 (6 bases). CDR1 is SEHNR and CDR2 is FQNEAQ in the germline V gene (reference sequence). V was shortened by 5 bases and J by 3 bases, with 17 bases between the two germline ends. CDR3 size: 16 residues. Supplemented by reference TRBV7-9 and TRBJ2-1, the full variable domain reads DTGVSQNPRHKITKRGQNVTFRCDPISEHNRLYWYRQTLGQGPEFLTYFQNEAQLEKSRLLSDRFSAERPKGSFSTLEIQRTEQGDSAMYLCASSLSLADLYNEQFFGPGTRLTVL.

The chain links TRBV19 to TRBJ1-2, with 8 bases aligning to TRBD1. The V gene end was trimmed by 4 bases and the J gene end by 2 bases; junction bases not matched to a gene: 6. The CDR3 runs to 15 residues. Germline CDR1 reads LNHDA; CDR2 reads SQIVND (reference sequence). The CDR3 nucleotides are TGTGCCAGTAGTACGGAGGACAGGGTGAACTATGGCTACACCTTC. It codes for CASSTEDRVNYGYTF.